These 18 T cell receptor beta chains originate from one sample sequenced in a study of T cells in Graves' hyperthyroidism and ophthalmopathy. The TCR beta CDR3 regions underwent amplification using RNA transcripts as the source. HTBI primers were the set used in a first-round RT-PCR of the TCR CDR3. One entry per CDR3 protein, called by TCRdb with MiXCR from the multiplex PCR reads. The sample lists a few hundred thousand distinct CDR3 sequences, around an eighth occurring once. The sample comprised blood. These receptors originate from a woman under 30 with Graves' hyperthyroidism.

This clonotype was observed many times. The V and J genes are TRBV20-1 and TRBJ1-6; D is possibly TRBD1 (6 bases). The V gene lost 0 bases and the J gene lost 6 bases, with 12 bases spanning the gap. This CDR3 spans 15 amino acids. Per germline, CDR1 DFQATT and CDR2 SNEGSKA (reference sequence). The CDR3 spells CSARDPDRSNSPLHF. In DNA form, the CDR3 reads TGCAGTGCTAGAGATCCAGACAGGAGTAATTCACCCCTCCACTTT.

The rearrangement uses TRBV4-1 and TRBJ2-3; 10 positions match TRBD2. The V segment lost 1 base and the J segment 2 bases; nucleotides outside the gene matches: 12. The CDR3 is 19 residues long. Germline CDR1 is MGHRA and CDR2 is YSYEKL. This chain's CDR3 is CASSQGPPEREGPTDTQYF. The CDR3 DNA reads TGCGCCAGCAGCCAAGGACCCCCTGAGCGGGAGGGCCCCACAGATACGCAGTATTTT.

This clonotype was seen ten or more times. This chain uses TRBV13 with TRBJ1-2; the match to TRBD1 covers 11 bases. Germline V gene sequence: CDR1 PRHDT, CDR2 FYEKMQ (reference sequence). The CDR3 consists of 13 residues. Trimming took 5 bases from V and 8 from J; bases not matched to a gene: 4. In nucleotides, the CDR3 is TGTGCCAGCAGCGCCGGGACAGGGGGAGGCTACACCTTC. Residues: CASSAGTGGGYTF.

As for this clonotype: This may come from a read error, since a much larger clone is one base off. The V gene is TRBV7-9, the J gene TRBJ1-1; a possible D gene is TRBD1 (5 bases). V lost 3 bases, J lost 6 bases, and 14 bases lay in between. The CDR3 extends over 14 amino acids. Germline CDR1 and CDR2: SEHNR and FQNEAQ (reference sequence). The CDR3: CASSLGSGTPEAFF. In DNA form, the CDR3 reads TGTGCCAGCAGCTTGGGTTCAGGGACCCCTGAAGCTTTCTTT.

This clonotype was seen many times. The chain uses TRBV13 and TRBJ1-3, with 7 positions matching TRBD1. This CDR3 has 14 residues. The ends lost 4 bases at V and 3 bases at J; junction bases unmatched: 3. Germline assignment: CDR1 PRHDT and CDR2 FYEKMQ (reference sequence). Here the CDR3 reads CASSWGTDGNTIYF. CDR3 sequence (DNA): TGTGCCAGCAGCTGGGGGACAGATGGAAACACCATATATTTT.

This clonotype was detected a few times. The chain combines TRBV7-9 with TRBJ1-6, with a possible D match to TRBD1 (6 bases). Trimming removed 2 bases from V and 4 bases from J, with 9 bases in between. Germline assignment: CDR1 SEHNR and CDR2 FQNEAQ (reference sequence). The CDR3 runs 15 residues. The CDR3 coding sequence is TGTGCCAGCAGCTTAAAGGGGGGTTATAATTCACCCCTCCACTTT. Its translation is CASSLKGGYNSPLHF.

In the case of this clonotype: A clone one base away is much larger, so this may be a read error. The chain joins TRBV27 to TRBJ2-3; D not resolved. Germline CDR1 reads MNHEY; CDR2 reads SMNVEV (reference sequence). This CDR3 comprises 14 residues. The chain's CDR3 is CASSFNTDTDMQYF. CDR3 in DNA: TGTGCCAGCAGTTTCAACACAGACACAGATATGCAGTATTTT.

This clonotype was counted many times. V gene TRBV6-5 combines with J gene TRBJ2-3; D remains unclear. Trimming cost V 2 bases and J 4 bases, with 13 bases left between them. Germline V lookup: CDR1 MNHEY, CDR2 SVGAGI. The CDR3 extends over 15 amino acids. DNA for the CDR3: TGTGCCAGCAGTTACGGACCGACCGCTCCAGATACGCAGTATTTT. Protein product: CASSYGPTAPDTQYF.

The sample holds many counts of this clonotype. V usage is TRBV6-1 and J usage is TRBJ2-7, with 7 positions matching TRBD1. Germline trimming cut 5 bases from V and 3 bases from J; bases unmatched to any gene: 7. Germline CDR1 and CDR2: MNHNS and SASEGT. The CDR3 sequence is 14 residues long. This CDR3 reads CASSRDRDLYEQYV. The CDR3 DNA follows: TGTGCCAGCAGTCGCGACAGGGACCTCTACGAGCAGTACGTC.

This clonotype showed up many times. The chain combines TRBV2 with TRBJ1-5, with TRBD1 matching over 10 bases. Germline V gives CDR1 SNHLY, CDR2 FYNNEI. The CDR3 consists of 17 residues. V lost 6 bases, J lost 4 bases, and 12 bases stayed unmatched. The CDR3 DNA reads TGTGCCAGCAGGTTAGACAGGGGGCTTTATCGGAATCAGCCCCAGCATTTT. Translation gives CASRLDRGLYRNQPQHF.

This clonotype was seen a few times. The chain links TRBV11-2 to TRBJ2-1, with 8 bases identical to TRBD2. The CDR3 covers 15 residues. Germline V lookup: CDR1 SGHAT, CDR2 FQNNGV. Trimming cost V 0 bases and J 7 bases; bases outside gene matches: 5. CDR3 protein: CASSLEGTRYNEQFF. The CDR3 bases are TGTGCCAGCAGCTTAGAAGGGACTAGATATAATGAGCAGTTCTTC.

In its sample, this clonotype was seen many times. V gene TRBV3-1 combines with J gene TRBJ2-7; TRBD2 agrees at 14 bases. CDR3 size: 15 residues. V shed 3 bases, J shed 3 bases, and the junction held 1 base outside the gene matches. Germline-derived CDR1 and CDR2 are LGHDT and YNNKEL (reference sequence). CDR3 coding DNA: TGTGCCAGCAGCCAGGGACTAGCGGGAGACTACGAGCAGTACGTC. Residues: CASSQGLAGDYEQYV.

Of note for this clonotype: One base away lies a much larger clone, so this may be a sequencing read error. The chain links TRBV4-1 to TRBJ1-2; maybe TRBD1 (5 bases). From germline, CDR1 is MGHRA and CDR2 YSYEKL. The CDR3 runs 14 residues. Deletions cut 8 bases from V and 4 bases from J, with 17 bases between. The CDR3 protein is CASGLGGEVYGYTF. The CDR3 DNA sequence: TGCGCCAGCGGCCTTGGAGGGGAGGTCTATGGCTACACCTTC.

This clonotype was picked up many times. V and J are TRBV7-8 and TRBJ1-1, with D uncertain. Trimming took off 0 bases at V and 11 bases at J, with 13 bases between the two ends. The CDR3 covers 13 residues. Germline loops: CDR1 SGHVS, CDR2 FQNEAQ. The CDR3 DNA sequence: TGTGCCAGCAGCTTAGCTGTTAGACAAGACGCTTTCTTT. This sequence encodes CASSLAVRQDAFF.

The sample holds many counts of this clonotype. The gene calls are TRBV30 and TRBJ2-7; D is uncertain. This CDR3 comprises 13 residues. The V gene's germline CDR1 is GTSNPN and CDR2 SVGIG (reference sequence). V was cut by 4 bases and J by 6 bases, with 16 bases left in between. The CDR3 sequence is CAWTRDSKGEQYV. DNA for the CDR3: TGTGCCTGGACTAGAGACTCGAAGGGCGAGCAGTACGTC.

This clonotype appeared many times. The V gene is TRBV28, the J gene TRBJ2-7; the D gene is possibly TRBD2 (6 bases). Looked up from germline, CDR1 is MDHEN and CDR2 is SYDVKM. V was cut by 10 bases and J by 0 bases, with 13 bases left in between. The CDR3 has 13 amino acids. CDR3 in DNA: TGTGCCACCCTCTCGGGGGTCTCCTACGAGCAGTACGTC. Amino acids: CATLSGVSYEQYV.

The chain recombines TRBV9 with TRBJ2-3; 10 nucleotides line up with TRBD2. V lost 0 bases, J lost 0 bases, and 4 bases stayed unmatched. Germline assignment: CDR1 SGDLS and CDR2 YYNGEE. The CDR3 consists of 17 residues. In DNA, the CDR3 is TGTGCCAGCAGCGTAGCTGAGACTAGCGGGAGCACAGATACGCAGTATTTT. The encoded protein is CASSVAETSGSTDTQYF.

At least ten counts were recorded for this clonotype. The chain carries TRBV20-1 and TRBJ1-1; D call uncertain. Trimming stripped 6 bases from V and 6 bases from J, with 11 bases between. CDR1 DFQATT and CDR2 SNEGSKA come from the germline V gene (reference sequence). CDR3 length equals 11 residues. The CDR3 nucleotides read TGCAGTGCCCCTGGATATCCTGAAGCTTTCTTT. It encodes CSAPGYPEAFF.